This T cell receptor (beta chain) stems from a study of blood T cell repertoires in COVID-19. For the study at large: Acute and convalescent COVID-19 samples came from the United States, Italy and Spain. PBMCs, B-cell-depleted T cells, or T cells provided the cDNA or gDNA that made up the material.

Recruited during active infection, patients (from Seattle) were subsequently followed longitudinally. Looked up from germline, CDR1 is SGHKS and CDR2 is YYEKEE (reference sequence). Trimming took 6 bases from V and 1 from J; bases not matched to a gene: 2. The CDR3 runs 13 residues. Per the original methods: Estimation of nucleated cell counts was performed using reference gene primer amplification. Generated by immunoSEQ multiplex PCR, the TCRdb table keeps only in-frame clones and is missing some. From that table come the V and J calls and clone size; the DNA was used to work out D and trimming. Of over 400,000 clones in the sample, 70% to 90% were seen once.

Sequencing was performed on peripheral blood. This sequence originates from a woman aged 45-65 years with COVID-19, enrolled during active disease. V is TRBV5-5 and J is TRBJ2-7; TRBD1 agrees at 9 bases. CDR3 protein: CASTGTGSYEQYF. The DNA of the CDR3 is TGTGCCAGCACGGGGACAGGGTCCTACGAGCAGTACTTC.